The 21 T cell receptor beta chains presented below share a single source sample, sequenced in a study of T cell changes during pregnancy in multiple sclerosis. Here immunoSEQ multiplex PCR was the method, and the copy in TCRdb shows in-frame clones only, minus some. Of about 27,000 clones in the sample, almost 90% were seen once. Material: CD8+ T cells from peripheral blood mononuclear cells, obtained in the second trimester of pregnancy. These receptors all come from a female donor with multiple sclerosis, enrolled in a pregnancy study.

The genes are TRBV19 and TRBJ2-1; TRBD2 aligns across 11 bases. J lost 11 bases, V lost 6 bases, and 15 bases had no gene match. Per the germline V gene, CDR1 is LNHDA and CDR2 is SQIVND (reference sequence). The CDR3 totals 16 residues. CDR3 loop: CASSQLAGVLPYKQFF. The CDR3 DNA follows: TGTGCCAGTAGCCAACTAGCGGGGGTACTTCCTTACAAGCAGTTCTTC.

The chain uses TRBV7-2 and TRBJ2-7; the match to TRBD1 covers 8 bases. The CDR3 consists of 15 residues. With V trimmed by 4 bases and J by 0 bases, 5 bases remained unmatched. Germline CDR1 SGHTA, CDR2 FQGNSA. CDR3 coding DNA: TGTGCCAGCAGCTGGGGACAGGCCAGCTCCTACGAGCAGTACTTC. Protein: CASSWGQASSYEQYF.

The chain links TRBV28 to TRBJ1-5; 9 bases fit TRBD1. CDR1 and CDR2 (germline): MDHEN, SYDVKM. CDR3 size: 19 residues. Trimming removed 4 bases from V and 0 bases from J; junction bases left unmatched: 13. Here the CDR3 DNA reads TGTGCCAGCAGTTCGTCCGGGACAGGGACTGTCGATAGCAATCAGCCCCAGCATTTT. Its translation is CASSSSGTGTVDSNQPQHF.

This clone was observed once. This rearrangement joins TRBV5-4 to TRBJ1-1, with D possibly being TRBD1 (6 bases). The CDR3 has 14 residues. V lost 2 bases and J lost 0, with 8 bases in between. Germline V gene data show CDR1 as SGHNT and CDR2 as YYREEE (reference sequence). DNA for the CDR3: TGTGCCAGCAGCTTTTGGGGGCTGAACACTGAAGCTTTCTTT. This gives the protein CASSFWGLNTEAFF.

J is TRBJ2-1 and V is TRBV29-1, with 7 bases matching TRBD1. This CDR3 spans 11 amino acids. CDR1 is SQVTM, CDR2 ANQGSEA, per germline. After removal of 7 bases from V and 8 bases from J, the junction contained 5 bases not matched to a gene. CDR3 region: CSGQGGDEQFF. The CDR3 DNA is TGCAGCGGACAGGGTGGGGATGAGCAGTTCTTC.

Details on this clone: The junction departs from germline at one end; a sequencing error may be responsible. The genes are TRBV7-3 and TRBJ1-5; maybe TRBD1 (5 bases). This CDR3 contains 15 residues. In germline, CDR1 is SGHTA, CDR2 FQGTGA. The chain's CDR3 is CASSLTGGSNQPQHF. CDR3 nucleotide sequence: TGTGCCAGCAGCCTAACGGGGGGTAGCAATCAGCCCCAGCATTTT. The full variable domain, rest sourced from reference TRBV7-3 and TRBJ1-5, is GAGVSQTPSNKVTEKGKYVELRCDPISGHTALYWYRQSLGQGPEFLIYFQGTGAADDSGLPNDRFFAVRPEGSVSTLKIQRTERGDSAVYLCASSLTGGSNQPQHFGDGTRLSIL.

The chain links TRBV27 to TRBJ1-6; weak D call: TRBD1 (5 bases). The germline V and J ends were trimmed by 5 bases and 0 bases, with 14 bases remaining between them. The CDR3 is 17 amino acids. Germline V lookup: CDR1 MNHEY, CDR2 SMNVEV (reference sequence). CDR3 in amino acids: CASSRQPQSSYNSPLHF. The CDR3 DNA follows: TGTGCCAGCAGTCGACAGCCCCAGAGCTCCTATAATTCACCCCTCCACTTT.

The chain couples TRBV10-1 to TRBJ2-7, with 7 bases aligning to TRBD1. Germline loops: CDR1 WNHNN, CDR2 SYGVQD (reference sequence). The length of the CDR3 is 14 residues. The trim removed 6 bases at V and 3 bases at J, leaving 8 bases unmatched. The CDR3 DNA reads as TGCGCCAGCAGCTCTTTTCAGGGGGTCTACGAGCAGTACTTC. Its translation: CASSSFQGVYEQYF.

This rearrangement joins TRBV29-1 to TRBJ2-7; 7 positions match TRBD1. Unmatched junction bases numbered 11, after V lost 2 bases and J lost 1 base. The CDR3 sequence is 16 residues long. Germline V CDR1 and CDR2: SQVTM, ANQGSEA. The DNA of the CDR3 is TGCAGCGTTGAACTCGCCCGACAGGGAGCTTCCTACGAGCAGTACTTC. Its protein product is CSVELARQGASYEQYF.

The chain uses TRBV30 and TRBJ1-3; the D gene is possibly TRBD1 (5 bases). V lost 3 bases to trimming and J lost 8 bases, with 14 bases between them. Germline loops: CDR1 GTSNPN, CDR2 SVGIG (reference sequence). This CDR3 has 13 residues. As DNA, the CDR3 is TGTGCCTGGAGAACAGGTCTCGGGTACACCATATATTTT. Its translation is CAWRTGLGYTIYF. The full variable domain, completed using reference TRBV30 and TRBJ1-3, is SQTIHQWPATLVQPVGSPLSLECTVEGTSNPNLYWYRQAAGRGLQLLFYSVGIGQISSEVPQNLSASRPQDRQFILSSKKLLLSDSGFYLCAWRTGLGYTIYFGEGSWLTVV.

This rearrangement joins TRBV15 to TRBJ2-7; 13 bases fit TRBD2. The CDR3 has 15 residues. The germline V gene encodes CDR1 LNHNV and CDR2 YYDKDF (reference sequence). V was clipped by 1 base and J by 4 bases; unmatched bases: 1. The CDR3 bases are TGTGCCACCAGCAGAGGACTAGCGGGGGGTTACGAGCAGTACTTC. This codes for CATSRGLAGGYEQYF.

The chain's CDR3 is CASSSPQGTNTGELFF. The CDR3 DNA reads as TGTGCCAGCAGTTCCCCACAGGGGACGAACACCGGGGAGCTGTTTTTT. The chain is built from TRBV6-5 and TRBJ2-2; 7 nucleotides agree with TRBD1. In germline, CDR1 is MNHEY, CDR2 SVGAGI. Trimming took 4 bases from V and 0 from J; bases not matched to a gene: 5. The CDR3 extends over 16 amino acids.

The rearrangement uses TRBV5-1 and TRBJ2-7, with 9 bases identical to TRBD1. J lost 10 bases, V lost 3 bases, and 8 bases had no gene match. This CDR3 region has 13 residues. Germline-derived CDR1 and CDR2 are SGHRS and YFSETQ. CDR3 region: CASSSILGQGQYF. CDR3 bases: TGCGCCAGCAGCTCCATCCTGGGACAGGGACAGTACTTC.

The chain employs TRBV9 and TRBJ1-3; the match to TRBD1 covers 7 bases. The CDR3 totals 16 residues. From germline, CDR1 is SGDLS and CDR2 YYNGEE. The V and J ends lost 3 bases and 2 bases, in that order; junction bases with no gene match: 8. The chain's CDR3 is CASSASSGGTGNTIYF. The CDR3 DNA follows: TGTGCCAGCAGCGCCTCTTCAGGGGGAACTGGAAACACCATATATTTT.

The CDR3 sequence: CASSTRTSGGDEQYF. The CDR3 nucleotides are TGTGCCAGCAGCACAAGGACTAGCGGGGGAGACGAGCAGTACTTC. The chain carries TRBV7-2 and TRBJ2-7; TRBD2 aligns across 13 bases. CDR1 and CDR2 from the germline V gene are SGHTA and FQGNSA. The CDR3 sequence is 15 residues long. The J segment lost 5 bases and the V segment lost 5 bases, leaving 6 bases of the junction unmatched.

The chain combines TRBV28 with TRBJ2-7; 15 bases are shared with TRBD2. Germline loops: CDR1 MDHEN, CDR2 SYDVKM. V dropped 6 bases and J dropped 3; count of bases not matched to a gene: 9. This CDR3 is built from 17 residues. The CDR3 nucleotides are TGTGCCAGCAGCGGGACTAGCGGGGGGATAGGGGACTACGAGCAGTACTTC. Translated: CASSGTSGGIGDYEQYF.

CDR3 loop: CASSVEGRGAAPNYGYTF. The CDR3 DNA reads as TGTGCCAGCAGCGTAGAGGGGAGGGGGGCCGCACCTAACTATGGCTACACCTTC. The V gene is TRBV9, the J gene TRBJ1-2; D might be TRBD1 (6 bases). V shed 0 bases and J shed 0 bases, with 18 bases lying between them. The CDR3 loop spans 18 amino acids. Germline CDR1 and CDR2: SGDLS and YYNGEE.

V gene TRBV11-2 combines with J gene TRBJ1-1; D ambiguous. V dropped 2 bases and J dropped 2 bases, with 6 bases sitting between them. CDR1 is SGHAT and CDR2 is FQNNGV in the germline V gene. The length of the CDR3 is 13 residues. CDR3 DNA: TGTGCCAGCAGCTTACTAACTAACACTGAAGCTTTCTTT. Amino acids: CASSLLTNTEAFF. Full variable domain (rest looked up from reference TRBV11-2 and TRBJ1-1): EAGVAQSPRYKIIEKRQSVAFWCNPISGHATLYWYQQILGQGPKLLIQFQNNGVVDDSQLPKDRFSAERLKGVDSTLKIQPAKLEDSAVYLCASSLLTNTEAFFGQGTRLTVV.

The rearrangement links TRBV5-6 to TRBJ1-4; TRBD1 aligns across 8 bases. Germline CDR1 reads SGHDT; CDR2 reads YYEEEE. V was clipped by 4 bases and J by 8 bases; unmatched bases: 7. The CDR3 totals 14 residues. CDR3 sequence: CASSQTGVGEKLFF. CDR3 bases: TGTGCCAGCAGCCAGACAGGGGTCGGAGAAAAACTGTTTTTT.

The chain couples TRBV6-1 to TRBJ1-1; no clear D. This CDR3 is built from 13 residues. Looked up from germline, CDR1 is MNHNS and CDR2 is SASEGT. V lost 8 bases to trimming and J lost 2 bases, with 12 bases between them. In DNA, the CDR3 is TGTGCCAGCGAGACTTCCGAAAACACTGAAGCTTTCTTT. Translation gives CASETSENTEAFF.

The CDR3 region is CASSYLAGVNGYTF. Written as DNA, the CDR3 is TGTGCCAGCAGTTACTTGGCAGGGGTGAATGGCTACACCTTC. The rearrangement links TRBV6-5 to TRBJ1-2; possibly TRBD1 for D (6 bases). The V gene's germline CDR1 is MNHEY and CDR2 SVGAGI. The CDR3 is 14 amino acids. Trimming shortened V by 1 base and J by 6 bases, and 12 bases separated the two germline ends.